The T cell receptor beta chain under discussion was sequenced for a study of blood T cell repertoires in COVID-19. Profiling relied on immunoSEQ multiplex PCR, and the TCRdb table lists in-frame clones only, not all of them. Of 230,000 or so clones detected, approximately 82% appear once; the ten largest clones hold around 2.5%. Germline loops: CDR1 ENHRY, CDR2 SYGVKD. This CDR3 is 13 amino acids long. Trimming took 11 bases from V and 3 from J; bases not matched to a gene: 6. The V call is TRBV10-3, the J call TRBJ2-7; 11 bases line up with TRBD1. Sequencing was performed on peripheral blood. This clonotype was obtained from a man between 40 and 49 years old who had recovered from COVID-19. CDR3 sequence reads: CAAGQGDLYEQYF. As DNA, the CDR3 is TGTGCCGCGGGACAGGGGGATCTCTACGAGCAGTACTTC.